These T cell receptor beta chains were read from a single sample in a study of T cells in narcolepsy. Repertoires were generated with immunoSEQ multiplex PCR, while TCRdb's copy carries only in-frame clones and drops some. This table has under 35,000 clones, roughly 80% appearing once. Sequencing was carried out using CD45RA- memory CD4+ T cells from PBMCs. These receptors originate from a human donor with narcolepsy. The CDR3 runs from the conserved cysteine through the conserved F or W. Fields, in order: J gene, V gene, clone size, D gene, CDR3 protein, CDR3 DNA. The D gene is left open where the match is weak. Some rows mark clone size as missing; the rest say once, few, many or name a class of expanded clone.

>TRBJ2-3|TRBV9|NA|TRBD1
CASSPGQGAGDTQYF
TGTGCCAGCAGCCCTGGACAGGGGGCAGGGGATACGCAGTATTTT
>TRBJ1-6|TRBV7-9|once|NA
CASSLKGDSPLHF
TGTGCCAGCAGCTTAAAAGGGGATTCACCCCTCCACTTT
>TRBJ1-6|TRBV30|NA|NA
CAWSYGSSYNSPLHF
TGTGCCTGGAGTTATGGGAGCTCCTATAATTCACCCCTCCACTTT
>TRBJ1-5|TRBV6-5|few|NA
CASSVDSDQPQHF
TGTGCCAGCAGCGTTGACAGCGATCAGCCCCAGCATTTT
>TRBJ1-4|TRBV9|NA|NA
CASSVGVQNEKLFF
TGTGCCAGCAGCGTGGGGGTCCAAAATGAAAAACTGTTTTTT
>TRBJ2-6|TRBV9|NA|NA
CASSVGGVAANVLTF
TGTGCCAGCAGCGTAGGGGGGGTGGCGGCCAACGTCCTGACTTTC
>TRBJ2-5|TRBV29-1|once|TRBD2
CSVRLAETQYF
TGCAGCGTCAGACTAGCGGAGACCCAGTACTTC
>TRBJ1-2|TRBV18|NA|NA
CASSPGSDRSYAYGYTF
TGTGCCAGCTCACCCGGCTCGGACAGATCCTACGCCTATGGCTACACCTTC
>TRBJ2-6|TRBV2|NA|NA
CASKAESSGANVLTF
TGTGCCAGCAAAGCTGAGTCCTCTGGGGCCAACGTCCTGACTTTC
>TRBJ1-1|TRBV10-1|once|NA
CASSERRSNTEAFF
TGCGCCAGCAGTGAACGGCGATCGAACACTGAAGCTTTCTTT
>TRBJ2-7|TRBV30|NA|NA
CAWSARGAGEQYF
TGTGCCTGGAGTGCACGGGGGGCGGGCGAGCAGTACTTC
>TRBJ2-7|TRBV2|NA|NA
CASGLDRAYEQYF
TGTGCCAGCGGACTTGACCGAGCCTACGAGCAGTACTTC
>TRBJ2-7|TRBV28|NA|NA
CASGRGRGNEQYF
TGTGCCAGCGGGCGGGGACGGGGCAACGAGCAGTACTTC
>TRBJ2-3|TRBV5-1|NA|NA
CASSPGQLVTDTQYF
TGCGCCAGCAGCCCGGGACAATTGGTCACAGATACGCAGTATTTT
>TRBJ1-1|TRBV5-5|NA|TRBD1
CASSKTFRDRVLNTEAFF
TGTGCCAGCAGCAAAACGTTCCGGGACAGGGTCCTGAACACTGAAGCTTTCTTT
>TRBJ2-3|TRBV5-1|once|NA
CASSLERKQTDTQYF
TGCGCCAGCAGCCTAGAGCGGAAGCAAACCGATACGCAGTATTTT
>TRBJ2-1|TRBV9|NA|NA
CASSVAGSYNEQFF
TGTGCCAGCAGCGTAGCGGGCTCCTACAATGAGCAGTTCTTC
>TRBJ2-1|TRBV7-3|NA|TRBD2
CASSLSGRASNEQFF
TGTGCCAGCAGCTTAAGCGGGAGGGCCAGTAATGAGCAGTTCTTC
>TRBJ1-5|TRBV4-1|NA|NA
CASSQPNFIGGARQPQHF
TGCGCCAGCAGCCAACCCAATTTTATAGGCGGGGCTCGTCAGCCCCAGCATTTT
>TRBJ2-5|TRBV27|NA|TRBD2
CASTARRGTQETQYF
TGTGCCAGCACTGCCCGGCGGGGGACGCAGGAGACCCAGTACTTC
>TRBJ2-7|TRBV28|NA|TRBD1
CASLPGTAGYEQYF
TGTGCCAGCCTCCCGGGGACAGCAGGCTACGAGCAGTACTTC
>TRBJ1-3|TRBV14|NA|NA
CASSPWARDSGNTIYF
TGTGCCAGCAGCCCCTGGGCGAGAGACTCTGGAAACACCATATATTTT
>TRBJ2-1|TRBV14|NA|NA
CASSQDVRKSSSYNEQFF
TGTGCCAGCAGCCAAGATGTGAGGAAATCAAGCTCCTACAATGAGCAGTTCTTC
>TRBJ1-5|TRBV7-8|few|NA
CASSLEGSNQPQHF
TGTGCCAGCAGCTTAGAGGGGAGCAATCAGCCCCAGCATTTT
>TRBJ2-7|TRBV30|NA|NA
CAWSVYPNPAYEQYF
TGTGCCTGGAGTGTATATCCGAATCCCGCCTACGAGCAGTACTTC
>TRBJ2-2|TRBV7-2|NA|TRBD2
CASSWTSDTTGGELFF
TGTGCCAGCAGCTGGACTAGCGATACCACGGGCGGGGAGCTGTTTTTT
>TRBJ2-1|TRBV11-3|NA|NA
CASSPRTGWGDNEQFF
TGTGCCAGCAGCCCACGCACGGGATGGGGAGACAATGAGCAGTTCTTC
>TRBJ2-7|TRBV5-6|NA|NA
CASSLQGRTHGEQYF
TGTGCCAGCAGCTTACAAGGCCGCACACATGGCGAGCAGTACTTC
>TRBJ2-3|TRBV5-4|NA|TRBD2
CASSVVAGLSTDTQYF
TGTGCCAGCAGCGTAGTAGCGGGCCTAAGCACAGATACGCAGTATTTT
>TRBJ2-3|TRBV5-4|NA|NA
CASSPTLVSTDTQYF
TGTGCCAGCAGCCCCACCCTAGTTTCCACAGATACGCAGTATTTT
>TRBJ2-7|TRBV28|NA|TRBD1
CASRPPGQTYEQYF
TGTGCCAGCAGGCCCCCGGGACAGACCTACGAGCAGTACTTC
>TRBJ2-4|TRBV30|NA|NA
CAWSGDGTRDIQYF
TGTGCCTGGAGTGGGGACGGGACACGGGACATTCAGTACTTC
>TRBJ2-5|TRBV5-1|NA|NA
CASSIYSGGQETQYF
TGCGCCAGCAGCATCTATAGCGGAGGCCAAGAGACCCAGTACTTC
>TRBJ2-2|TRBV9|NA|TRBD2
CASSVEAGGDTGELFF
TGTGCCAGCAGCGTAGAAGCGGGAGGAGATACCGGGGAGCTGTTTTTT
>TRBJ2-6|TRBV30|NA|NA
CAWSRGRLSSGANVLTF
TGTGCCTGGAGTCGCGGACGGCTAAGCTCTGGGGCCAACGTCCTGACTTTC
>TRBJ2-5|TRBV27|once|TRBD2
CASSPRSPGRAGGETQYF
TGTGCCAGCAGCCCCAGATCCCCCGGGAGGGCCGGAGGAGAGACCCAGTACTTC
>TRBJ1-1|TRBV6-5|few|NA
CASSYPGWTEAFF
TGTGCCAGCAGTTACCCTGGTTGGACTGAAGCTTTCTTT
>TRBJ2-1|TRBV7-2|once|TRBD1
CASSSLPGTGVREQFF
TGTGCCAGCAGCTCCCTCCCCGGGACAGGGGTTAGAGAGCAGTTCTTC
>TRBJ2-1|TRBV30|NA|NA
CAWSVGGIHTYNEQFF
TGTGCCTGGAGTGTAGGGGGAATTCATACCTACAATGAGCAGTTCTTC
>TRBJ2-1|TRBV12-5|NA|NA
CASGLVRTPYEQFF
TGTGCTAGTGGTTTGGTACGCACCCCTTATGAGCAGTTCTTC
>TRBJ1-2|TRBV6-4|NA|NA
CASRWIGGYNYGYTF
TGTGCCAGCAGGTGGATCGGAGGGTACAACTATGGCTACACCTTC
>TRBJ2-7|TRBV9|NA|NA
CASSVFGTGKSYEQYF
TGTGCCAGCAGCGTCTTCGGAACAGGGAAATCCTACGAGCAGTACTTC
>TRBJ2-5|TRBV5-1|NA|TRBD2
CASSMTSGNQETQYF
TGCGCCAGCAGCATGACTAGCGGGAACCAAGAGACCCAGTACTTC
>TRBJ2-3|TRBV21-1|once|NA
CASSKGAASGRRCTDTQYF
TGTGCCAGCAGCAAAGGCGCAGCTAGCGGGAGACGTTGCACAGATACGCAGTATTTT
>TRBJ1-4|TRBV9|NA|NA
CASSVVEGAKLFF
TGTGCCAGCAGCGTAGTAGAGGGCGCGAAACTGTTTTTT
>TRBJ1-2|TRBV10-3|NA|NA
CASAPQGATYYGYTF
TGTGCCTCAGCCCCCCAAGGGGCCACCTACTATGGCTACACCTTC
>TRBJ2-2|TRBV10-3|NA|NA
CAISPLQGMGTGELFF
TGTGCCATCAGCCCCTTACAGGGAATGGGCACCGGGGAGCTGTTTTTT
>TRBJ2-6|TRBV7-9|NA|NA
CASSSGEGGANVLTF
TGTGCCAGCAGCTCAGGGGAAGGTGGGGCCAACGTCCTGACTTTC
>TRBJ2-7|TRBV27|NA|NA
CASSPSMFSYEQYF
TGTGCCAGCAGTCCTAGTATGTTCTCCTACGAGCAGTACTTC
>TRBJ2-3|TRBV5-1|few|TRBD1
CASTVSGGGTDTQYF
TGCGCCAGCACCGTATCAGGGGGTGGGACAGATACGCAGTATTTT